A single sample is the source of the 3 T cell receptor beta chains below, sequenced in a study of post-analysis software for immune sequencing data. General study points: Controls showed lower frequencies than patients for roughly five TRBV segments, and TRBV5-6, TRBV5-1 and TRBV20-1 were among these.

Antigens for these TCRs are unknown. Unique molecular identifiers had been added to the TCR beta cDNA libraries. TCRdb re-called the PCR reads through MiXCR, storing one row per CDR3 protein. Of about 180,000 distinct CDR3 sequences in the sample, about 29% were seen once. Material: blood. The receptors were gathered from a girl aged 10 to 17 with multiple sclerosis.

Comment on this clonotype: A much larger clone sits a single nucleotide away, making a read error possible. This chain joins TRBV25-1 and TRBJ2-4, with D perhaps TRBD1 (5 bases). The J call may be incorrect, as the DNA end agrees better with TRBJ2-7. CDR1 is MGHDK, CDR2 SYGVNS, per germline. The CDR3 totals 16 residues. CDR3 nucleotide sequence: TGTGCCAGCAGTGAATCAGGGTTAGTAAGGTCCTACGAGCAGTACTTC. Its protein is CASSESGLVRSYEQYF.

Only a few counts were recorded for this clonotype. This chain uses TRBV28 with TRBJ2-3; 11 bases are shared with TRBD2. The germline V gene has CDR1 MDHEN and CDR2 SYDVKM. The CDR3 sequence is 20 residues long. Unmatched junction bases numbered 17, after V lost 3 bases and J lost 3 bases. CDR3 sequence: CASSFSSLLAGVQMTDTQYF. For the CDR3, the DNA is TGTGCCAGCAGTTTCAGTTCGCTACTAGCGGGAGTCCAAATGACAGATACGCAGTATTTT.

This clonotype came up many times. The rearrangement links TRBV25-1 to TRBJ1-1, with 8 bases matching TRBD1. Looked up from germline, CDR1 is MGHDK and CDR2 is SYGVNS. The V gene end was trimmed by 6 bases and the J gene end by 9 bases; junction bases not matched to a gene: 3. This CDR3 has 11 amino acids. The CDR3 is CASRWTGKAFF. For the CDR3, the DNA is TGTGCCAGCAGGTGGACAGGGAAAGCTTTCTTT.